These 16 T cell receptor beta chains came from one sample sequenced in a study of blood T cell repertoires in COVID-19. Profiled with immunoSEQ multiplex PCR; TCRdb holds only in-frame clones, not every one. Among roughly 290,000 clones, 89% were seen once, and the ten largest hold around 12%. Sequenced: peripheral blood. These receptors were taken from a woman in her fifties or sixties with acute or convalescent COVID-19.

V and J are TRBV28 and TRBJ1-1; no clear D. There are 17 residues in the CDR3. Germline assignment: CDR1 MDHEN and CDR2 SYDVKM. The ends were cut back, 1 base at V and 0 bases at J, with 15 bases in the middle. The CDR3 here is CASSLFALFELNTEAFF. The CDR3 nucleotides read TGTGCCAGCAGTTTATTCGCTTTGTTTGAGTTGAACACTGAAGCTTTCTTT.

This chain joins TRBV28 and TRBJ2-5; 8 bases align to TRBD1. Germline values: CDR1 MDHEN, CDR2 SYDVKM. There are 16 residues in the CDR3. V dropped 6 bases and J dropped 1; count of bases not matched to a gene: 10. CDR3 in amino acids: CASSPEDREFQETQYF. CDR3 nucleotides: TGTGCCAGCAGCCCAGAGGACAGGGAATTCCAAGAGACCCAGTACTTC.

The count of this clone is one. The J gene is TRBJ2-1, the V gene TRBV7-3; 7 nucleotides match TRBD2. Germline V gene data show CDR1 as SGHTA and CDR2 as FQGTGA. V lost 0 bases to trimming and J lost 8 bases; unmatched junction nucleotides: 13. CDR3 size: 17 residues. As DNA, the CDR3 is TGTGCCAGCAGCTTAACCCCGGCCGGGGGGATAGGGCATGAGCAGTTCTTC. This gives the protein CASSLTPAGGIGHEQFF. Supplemented by reference TRBV7-3 and TRBJ2-1, the full variable domain reads GAGVSQTPSNKVTEKGKYVELRCDPISGHTALYWYRQSLGQGPEFLIYFQGTGAADDSGLPNDRFFAVRPEGSVSTLKIQRTERGDSAVYLCASSLTPAGGIGHEQFFGPGTRLTVL.

The V call is TRBV7-9, the J call TRBJ1-4; no firm D call. V lost 5 bases and J lost 8, with 21 bases in between. The length of the CDR3 is 16 residues. Germline V gene sequence: CDR1 SEHNR, CDR2 FQNEAQ (reference sequence). The CDR3 DNA reads as TGTGCCAGCAGCCGACCGTCTGGGCGAGCAGGAGAAAAACTGTTTTTT. This sequence encodes CASSRPSGRAGEKLFF.

This chain connects TRBV27 to TRBJ1-1, with D possibly matching TRBD1 (6 bases). Germline V gene data show CDR1 as MNHEY and CDR2 as SMNVEV (reference sequence). The CDR3 covers 14 residues. Between the trimmed V and J ends, which lost 4 bases and 4 bases, there was a span of 13 bases. The CDR3 loop reads CASSSPKGGTEAFF. CDR3 in DNA: TGTGCCAGCAGTTCGCCTAAAGGGGGCACTGAAGCTTTCTTT.

V is TRBV24-1 and J is TRBJ2-1, with 7 bases matching TRBD2. V was clipped by 6 bases and J by 6 bases; unmatched bases: 7. The length of the CDR3 is 14 residues. The V gene's germline CDR1 is KGHDR and CDR2 SFDVKD. CDR3 coding DNA: TGTGCCACCAGTTTGACGGGGAGGGGCAATGAGCAGTTCTTC. Translating gives CATSLTGRGNEQFF.

The chain uses TRBV14 and TRBJ2-7, with D perhaps matching TRBD2 (6 bases). Trimming pared 1 base from V and 4 bases from J, leaving 14 bases between. The CDR3 runs 15 residues. Germline CDR1 and CDR2: SGHDN and FVKESK. CDR3 coding DNA: TGTGCCAGCAGCCAAGGGGCGGGAAAAGTTTACGAGCAGTACTTC. This gives the protein CASSQGAGKVYEQYF.

The chain recombines TRBV5-4 with TRBJ2-7; the match to TRBD1 covers 7 bases. The CDR3 is made up of 15 amino acids. V dropped 3 bases and J dropped 5; count of bases not matched to a gene: 11. From germline, CDR1 is SGHNT and CDR2 YYREEE (reference sequence). CDR3 loop: CASSSQGWRRNEQYF. The CDR3 nucleotides are TGTGCCAGCAGCTCACAGGGGTGGCGACGCAACGAGCAGTACTTC.

J is TRBJ2-2 and V is TRBV4-1; 7 bases match TRBD1. This CDR3 is built from 15 residues. Germline V gene lookup returns CDR1 MGHRA and CDR2 YSYEKL. The V gene end was trimmed by 5 bases and the J gene end by 4 bases; junction bases not matched to a gene: 7. The CDR3 nucleotides read TGCGCCAGCAGCTCCCGACAGGGCCCCACCGGGGAGCTGTTTTTT. Encoded protein: CASSSRQGPTGELFF.

V usage is TRBV14 and J usage is TRBJ2-1, with 14 bases that match TRBD2. CDR1 SGHDN and CDR2 FVKESK come from the germline V gene. The length of the CDR3 is 15 residues. Trimming took 4 bases from V and 10 from J; bases not matched to a gene: 6. The chain's CDR3 is CASSLGLAGVEEQFF. CDR3 nucleotides: TGTGCCAGCAGCCTGGGACTAGCGGGAGTCGAGGAGCAGTTCTTC. Together with reference TRBV14 and TRBJ2-1, the CDR3 gives the full variable domain: EAGVTQFPSHSVIEKGQTVTLRCDPISGHDNLYWYRRVMGKEIKFLLHFVKESKQDESGMPNNRFLAERTGGTYSTLKVQPAELEDSGVYFCASSLGLAGVEEQFFGPGTRLTVL.

This chain connects TRBV5-6 to TRBJ1-1; D unresolved. CDR1 SGHDT and CDR2 YYEEEE come from the germline V gene. The V end lost 0 bases, the J end lost 2 bases, and 5 bases lay between the germline ends. CDR3 size: 13 residues. CDR3 amino acids: CASSLVLNTEAFF. CDR3 sequence (DNA): TGTGCCAGCAGCTTGGTCCTAAACACTGAAGCTTTCTTT.

V and J are TRBV6-5 and TRBJ1-4, with a possible D match to TRBD1 (6 bases). This CDR3 comprises 16 residues. From germline, CDR1 is MNHEY and CDR2 SVGAGI. V lost 3 bases to trimming and J lost 10 bases, with 21 bases between them. For the CDR3, the DNA is TGTGCCAGCAGTTATCCCCCCAGGGGACAAGGGGGAAAACTGTTTTTT. Translating it yields CASSYPPRGQGGKLFF.

The rearrangement links TRBV2 to TRBJ2-2; a possible D gene is TRBD1 (6 bases). This CDR3 is 15 amino acids long. Germline-derived CDR1 and CDR2 are SNHLY and FYNNEI. V was pared by 7 bases and J by 2 bases, with 14 bases between. CDR3 sequence (DNA): TGTGCCAGCAAGATAGGGACAATTAACACCGGGGAGCTGTTTTTT. Its protein product is CASKIGTINTGELFF. Looking up the rest from reference TRBV2 and TRBJ2-2 gives the full variable domain: EPEVTQTPSHQVTQMGQEVILRCVPISNHLYFYWYRQILGQKVEFLVSFYNNEISEKSEIFDDQFSVERPDGSNFTLKIRSTKLEDSAMYFCASKIGTINTGELFFGEGSRLTVL.

The chain joins TRBV18 to TRBJ2-1; 7 positions match TRBD1. Trimming at V came to 3 bases and at J to 0 bases, leaving 8 bases not matched to a gene. CDR1 is KGHSH and CDR2 is LQKENI in the germline V gene. The CDR3 contains 17 residues. The CDR3 DNA follows: TGTGCCAGCTCACCGGTTGAAGGGGGCAGCTCCTACAATGAGCAGTTCTTC. This encodes CASSPVEGGSSYNEQFF. Full variable domain (outside the CDR3, taken from reference TRBV18 and TRBJ2-1): NAGVMQNPRHLVRRRGQEARLRCSPMKGHSHVYWYRQLPEEGLKFMVYLQKENIIDESGMPKERFSAEFPKEGPSILRIQQVVRGDSAAYFCASSPVEGGSSYNEQFFGPGTRLTVL.

In its sample, this clone was seen once. The chain is built from TRBV28 and TRBJ2-2, with TRBD1 as a possible D gene (5 bases). Looked up from germline, CDR1 is MDHEN and CDR2 is SYDVKM. This CDR3 has 17 amino acids. V shed 3 bases and J shed 2 bases, with 16 bases lying between them. The CDR3 nucleotides are TGTGCCAGCAGTTTCCCTCTCCTACAGGAAAACACCGGGGAGCTGTTTTTT. Its translation: CASSFPLLQENTGELFF.

This clone was seen a single time. The genes are TRBV7-2 and TRBJ2-3, with 8 positions matching TRBD2. The germline gives CDR1 SGHTA, CDR2 FQGNSA. The CDR3 is 14 residues long. V lost 5 bases to trimming and J lost 1 base; unmatched junction nucleotides: 2. Here the CDR3 DNA reads TGTGCCAGCAGCCGTAGCGGGGGCACAGATACGCAGTATTTT. It specifies CASSRSGGTDTQYF.